The 6 T cell receptor beta chains below were found in one sample sequenced in a study of cytomegalovirus exposure and HLA in healthy donors (dated by TCRdb to about 2017). The library was prepared using the immunoSEQ multiplex PCR assay. The multiplex PCR relied on a mix of 60 forward primers for TCR Vbeta segments and 13 reverse primers for TCR Jbeta segments. Here the immuneACCESS table is served through TCRdb, limited to in-frame sequences with V and J called. Missing clones are a known gap in these copies; in checked studies unresolved V genes cover under half, and the rest lacks a known reason. Across this sample there are a few hundred thousand clones, with more than 65% seen only once. 1.8% of the sample goes to the ten largest clones. Sequences were obtained from PBMCs. The receptors here all came from a woman aged 30 to 39 in good health and CMV-seronegative.

The chain couples TRBV18 to TRBJ2-5, with TRBD1 matching 7 bases. This CDR3 comprises 14 residues. Trimming cost V 0 bases and J 5 bases; bases outside gene matches: 3. Germline CDR1 KGHSH, CDR2 LQKENI. DNA of the CDR3: TGTGCCAGCTCACCACCGACAGGGCGGGAGACCCAGTACTTC. It specifies CASSPPTGRETQYF.

The V call is TRBV7-9, the J call TRBJ1-1; a possible D gene is TRBD1 (5 bases). V shed 1 base and J shed 3 bases, with 12 bases lying between them. This CDR3 is built from 15 residues. Germline CDR1 SEHNR, CDR2 FQNEAQ (reference sequence). The chain's CDR3 is CASSLGRGRDTEAFF. Here the CDR3 DNA reads TGTGCCAGCAGCTTAGGAAGGGGTAGGGACACTGAAGCTTTCTTT.

The V gene is TRBV7-9, the J gene TRBJ1-2; no definite D call. The CDR3 has 15 amino acids. Germline CDR1 and CDR2: SEHNR and FQNEAQ (reference sequence). Trimming removed 1 base from V and 0 bases from J, with 9 bases in between. The chain's CDR3 is CASSLESYSNYGYTF. The CDR3 coding sequence is TGTGCCAGCAGCTTAGAGTCCTACTCTAACTATGGCTACACCTTC.

The V and J genes are TRBV14 and TRBJ2-3; D gene uncertain. V lost 1 base and J lost 5, with 7 bases in between. This CDR3 is 13 amino acids long. Germline CDR1 and CDR2: SGHDN and FVKESK. The CDR3 here is CASSQAPVDTQYF. In DNA form, the CDR3 reads TGTGCCAGCAGCCAAGCCCCTGTAGATACGCAGTATTTT.

A single count supports this clone. The chain joins TRBV7-3 to TRBJ2-3; weak D call: TRBD1 (5 bases). The germline V gene has CDR1 SGHTA and CDR2 FQGTGA. This CDR3 comprises 13 residues. V was cut by 5 bases and J by 6 bases, with 12 bases left in between. The CDR3 DNA is TGTGCCAGCAGCCTCCCTGGGGCTGATACGCAGTATTTT. It encodes CASSLPGADTQYF.

The rearrangement joins TRBV6-6 to TRBJ1-1; 9 bases fit TRBD1. The CDR3 length is 15 residues. CDR1 is MNHNY and CDR2 is SVGAGI in the germline V gene (reference sequence). V lost 5 bases and J lost 1; bases outside the gene matches: 5. The CDR3 DNA follows: TGTGCCAGCAGTACCCGGACAGGGGCGAACACTGAAGCTTTCTTT. This codes for CASSTRTGANTEAFF.